The source of this TCR beta chain is a study of CXCR3-negative and CXCR3-positive naive CD8 T cells. Notes on this clonotype: Its antigen is not known.

Study-wide findings and caveats: More hydrophobic TRB CDR3s were found in CXCR3-positive naive cells than in CXCR3-negative naive cells. The TRBV-TRBJ usage of naive CXCR3-negative and CXCR3-positive cells was similar, but that of memory cells differed.

Through 5' RACE with UMI labels, the TRB cDNA libraries were prepared. For each CDR3 protein, TCRdb gives one entry from its re-call of the 5' RACE reads, without DNA. Its listing shows about 50,000 distinct CDR3 sequences. Input material: naive CXCR3+ CD8+ T cells from blood. As for subset: CD45RO-CCR7+CD27+CD95- naive CD8+ T cells expressing CXCR3 (TNR3+). This TCR was sampled from a human donor in good health. Some clones in this sample may be carry-over from other donors' samples.

This CDR3 is CASGSTGEAAETQYF. The chain is built from TRBV12-5 and TRBJ2-5; there is no DNA to check the TCRdb D call of TRBD1. The length of the CDR3 is 15 residues. Per the germline V gene, CDR1 is LGHNT and CDR2 is FRNRAP.